Given below is one T cell receptor (beta chain) in context. Its antigen is undetermined. The protocol was immunoSEQ multiplex PCR, while the TCRdb copy is restricted to in-frame clones and leaves out a portion. The table has 35,000 to 45,000 clones, 70% to 80% seen once. These data are taken from a study of OX40 agonist ivuxolimab in advanced cancers. Looking at the study overall: Hepatocellular carcinoma, melanoma, renal cell or head and neck cancer affected the dose-escalation patients. Study conclusions and caveats: Certain nonresponders likewise exhibited a low normalized T-cell clonal expansion. CD8+ T cells (on average) carried more expanded clones than CD4+ T cells.

The CDR3 runs to 17 residues. Germline lookup yields CDR1 MGHDK and CDR2 SYGVNS. The germline V and J ends were trimmed by 1 base and 3 bases, with 18 bases remaining between them. Specimen: CD4+ or CD8+ T cells sorted from blood, collected in a trial of the OX40 agonist ivuxolimab. The origin of this receptor is an adult with an advanced solid tumor such as melanoma, head and neck, liver or kidney cancer. The J gene is TRBJ1-1, the V gene TRBV25-1; D not resolved. CDR3: CASSELSAVGKDTEAFF. In DNA form, the CDR3 reads TGTGCCAGCAGTGAATTGAGCGCGGTTGGGAAGGACACTGAAGCTTTCTTT. The full variable domain, its missing parts supplied by reference TRBV25-1 and TRBJ1-1, is EADIYQTPRYLVIGTGKKITLECSQTMGHDKMYWYQQDPGMELHLIHYSYGVNSTEKGDLSSESTVSRIRTEHFPLTLESARPSHTSQYLCASSELSAVGKDTEAFFGQGTRLTVV.